The 13 T cell receptor beta chains reported below all come from one sample, sequenced in a study of T cells in Graves' hyperthyroidism and ophthalmopathy. The CDR3 regions of TCR beta were amplified from RNA transcripts. HTBI primers were the set used in a first-round RT-PCR of the TCR CDR3. TCRdb passed the multiplex PCR reads through MiXCR, listing each CDR3 protein once. The repertoire holds about 520,000 distinct CDR3 sequences, with around a quarter as singletons. The specimen was blood. These receptors all stem from a woman aged 30 to 39 with Graves' ophthalmopathy.

This clonotype showed up many times. The chain links TRBV29-1 to TRBJ1-1; 9 bases fit TRBD1. The CDR3 loop spans 14 amino acids. CDR1 SQVTM and CDR2 ANQGSEA come from the germline V gene. V was pared by 7 bases and J by 7 bases, with 13 bases of the junction left unmatched. The CDR3 coding sequence is TGCAGCGACGTACAGGGGGCTCGTGGGTTTGAAGCTTTCTTT. Translated: CSDVQGARGFEAFF.

The rearrangement joins TRBV2 to TRBJ2-5; D call uncertain. The V and J ends lost 4 bases and 1 base respectively, with 10 bases between them. Per germline, CDR1 SNHLY and CDR2 FYNNEI. The length of the CDR3 is 14 residues. The CDR3 is CASSGQGSQETQYF. The CDR3 region has the DNA TGTGCCAGCAGTGGTCAAGGATCCCAAGAGACCCAGTACTTC.

The table lists this clonotype with many counts. The chain carries TRBV10-3 and TRBJ2-7; D not certain. Germline-derived CDR1 and CDR2 are ENHRY and SYGVKD. The CDR3 covers 14 residues. Trimming left V 3 bases short and J 3 bases short, with 12 bases between. The CDR3: CAISEGVFGYEQYF. For the CDR3, the DNA is TGTGCCATCAGTGAAGGTGTTTTCGGCTACGAGCAGTACTTC.

This clonotype was recorded many times. This chain joins TRBV20-1 and TRBJ1-2, with 7 nucleotides matching TRBD1. The CDR3 spans 13 residues. CDR1 DFQATT and CDR2 SNEGSKA come from the germline V gene (reference sequence). V was pared by 6 bases and J by 2 bases, with 6 bases of the junction left unmatched. The CDR3 coding sequence is TGCAGTGCCCCTGGACAGGACAACTATGGCTACACCTTC. This translates into CSAPGQDNYGYTF.

This clonotype showed up many times. J is TRBJ2-5 and V is TRBV5-5, with 9 positions matching TRBD1. The germline V gene encodes CDR1 SGHKS and CDR2 YYEKEE (reference sequence). Germline trimming cut 4 bases from V and 2 bases from J; bases unmatched to any gene: 12. CDR3 length: 17 amino acids. The CDR3 nucleotides read TGTGCCAGCAGCCCGCTCGGGACAGGGCCCACGCAAGAGACCCAGTACTTC. Encoded protein: CASSPLGTGPTQETQYF.

The rearrangement joins TRBV6-5 to TRBJ1-2; D unresolved. The V end was cut by 4 bases, the J end by 6 bases, with 12 bases between. This CDR3 comprises 13 residues. CDR1 is MNHEY, CDR2 SVGAGI, per germline. The DNA for the CDR3 is TGTGCCAGCAGTTTATCAGCAGGCCATGGCTACACCTTC. It encodes CASSLSAGHGYTF.

This clonotype was recorded at least ten times. V gene TRBV5-1 combines with J gene TRBJ2-7; D might be TRBD2 (5 bases). The CDR3 contains 13 residues. From germline, CDR1 is SGHRS and CDR2 YFSETQ. Trimming removed 4 bases from V and 7 bases from J, with 15 bases in between. CDR3 residues: CASSPLREGEQYF. CDR3 bases: TGCGCCAGCAGCCCATTGAGGGAAGGTGAGCAGTACTTC.

Concerning this clonotype itself: The junction does not match germline at one end; this may be a read error. This chain uses TRBV2 with TRBJ1-5; D not certain. The CDR3 sequence is 12 residues long. Germline CDR1 and CDR2: SNHLY and FYNNEI. The CDR3 nucleotides are TGTGCTAGCAGTTCTGGGAATCAGCCCCAGCGTTTT. Its translation is CASSSGNQPQRF.

The chain employs TRBV20-1 and TRBJ2-5; 8 positions match TRBD1. CDR1 is DFQATT and CDR2 is SNEGSKA in the germline V gene (reference sequence). V dropped 3 bases and J dropped 3; count of bases not matched to a gene: 9. The CDR3 has 15 residues. CDR3 coding DNA: TGCAGTGCTAGTGGTGCAGGGGGCAAGGAAGAGACCCAGTACTTC. It codes for CSASGAGGKEETQYF.

This clonotype has a count of ten or more. V is TRBV6-5 and J is TRBJ1-2, with D unresolved. V dropped 2 bases and J dropped 5 bases, with 9 bases sitting between them. CDR3 length: 13 residues. In germline, CDR1 is MNHEY, CDR2 SVGAGI. The CDR3 here is CASSYRKGYGYTF. In DNA form, the CDR3 reads TGTGCCAGCAGTTACCGAAAAGGGTATGGCTACACCTTC.

This clonotype was seen a handful of times. CDR3 DNA: TGTGCCAGCAGGGGGGGCAGGGCTCCCTACGAGCAGTACTTC. Amino acid sequence: CASRGGRAPYEQYF. This chain connects TRBV28 to TRBJ2-7; D may match TRBD1 or TRBD2 (6 bases each). Looked up from germline, CDR1 is MDHEN and CDR2 is SYDVKM. The germline V and J ends were trimmed by 6 bases and 2 bases, with 14 bases remaining between them. CDR3 length: 14 residues.

The J gene is TRBJ2-7, the V gene TRBV7-1; 7 nucleotides match TRBD1. TRBV7-1 is placed among ORFs of uncertain function. This CDR3 region has 14 residues. The ends lost 1 base at V and 5 bases at J; junction bases unmatched: 5. CDR3: CASSSDRGRNEQYF. The CDR3 DNA sequence: TGTGCCAGCAGCTCAGACAGGGGAAGGAACGAGCAGTACTTC.

This clonotype has ten or more counts. The V and J genes are TRBV29-1 and TRBJ2-7; D might be TRBD2 (5 bases). This CDR3 contains 14 residues. Germline values: CDR1 SQVTM, CDR2 ANQGSEA. Trimming cost V 5 bases and J 3 bases, with 17 bases left between them. This CDR3 is CSVSPRVDLYEQYF. The CDR3 DNA is TGCAGCGTTTCCCCGCGGGTTGACCTCTACGAGCAGTACTTC.